The rows below give T cell receptor beta chains drawn from one sample of a study of T cell responses to AZD1222 COVID-19 vaccine. Libraries were prepared by immunoSEQ multiplex PCR; TCRdb keeps only in-frame clonotypes and omits some of them. The sample has 130,000 to 150,000 clones; about 81% are singletons. Sequencing was performed on peripheral blood, taken on day 0 of MenACWY control vaccination. The receptors stem from an adult in good health. Each CDR3 is given with its conserved first and last residue. D genes are given only for firm matches. The size field is filled for only some rows; it gives once, few, many or a size class.

size: -; J: TRBJ2-3; length: 15; D: -; V: TRBV5-1; CDR3: CASMAGASSTDTQYF; DNA: TGCGCCAGCATGGCTGGTGCCTCTAGCACAGATACGCAGTATTTT
size: -; J: TRBJ2-1; length: 14; D: -; V: TRBV13; CDR3: CASSSPTKNNEQFF; DNA: TGTGCCAGCAGCTCCCCGACAAAAAACAATGAGCAGTTCTTC
size: -; J: TRBJ1-1; length: 15; D: TRBD1; V: TRBV19; CDR3: CASSAGQGRNTEAFF; DNA: TGTGCCAGTAGTGCCGGACAGGGGAGGAACACTGAAGCTTTCTTT
size: -; J: TRBJ2-7; length: 13; D: -; V: TRBV7-9; CDR3: CASSLESSYEQYF; DNA: TGTGCCAGCAGCTTAGAAAGTTCCTACGAGCAGTACTTC
size: -; J: TRBJ1-2; length: 13; D: TRBD1; V: TRBV12-3/TRBV12-4; CDR3: CASGTVVNYGYTF; DNA: TGTGCCTCCGGGACAGTCGTTAACTATGGCTACACCTTC
size: -; J: TRBJ1-2; length: 14; D: -; V: TRBV6-5; CDR3: CASSYLAPNYGYTF; DNA: TGTGCCAGCAGTTACTTGGCACCTAACTATGGCTACACCTTC
size: -; J: TRBJ1-1; length: 13; D: -; V: TRBV30; CDR3: CAWSSQGYTEAFF; DNA: TGTGCCTGGAGTTCACAGGGTTACACTGAAGCTTTCTTT
size: -; J: TRBJ1-5; length: 14; D: -; V: TRBV30; CDR3: CAWSTGYSNQPQHF; DNA: TGTGCCTGGAGTACGGGGTATAGCAATCAGCCCCAGCATTTT
size: -; J: TRBJ2-1; length: 14; D: TRBD2; V: TRBV30; CDR3: CACSGRGPYNEQFF; DNA: TGTGCCTGTTCGGGGAGGGGCCCCTACAATGAGCAGTTCTTC
size: -; J: TRBJ2-2; length: 16; D: TRBD2; V: TRBV3-1/TRBV3-2; CDR3: CASSQHGGANTGELFF; DNA: TGTGCCAGCAGCCAGCACGGGGGGGCGAACACCGGGGAGCTGTTTTTT
size: -; J: TRBJ1-3; length: 16; D: -; V: TRBV7-2; CDR3: CASSLAGRGNGNTIYF; DNA: TGTGCCAGCAGCTTAGCAGGGCGGGGCAATGGAAACACCATATATTTT
size: few; J: TRBJ2-5; length: 16; D: -; V: TRBV5-1; CDR3: CASSLATGQSAETQYF; DNA: TGCGCCAGCAGCTTGGCCACGGGGCAATCCGCAGAGACCCAGTACTTC
size: -; J: TRBJ1-5; length: 14; D: TRBD1; V: TRBV6-6; CDR3: CASSPDRGNQPQHF; DNA: TGTGCCAGCAGCCCGGACAGGGGTAATCAGCCCCAGCATTTT
size: -; J: TRBJ2-1; length: 14; D: -; V: TRBV9; CDR3: CASNPSGHNNEQFF; DNA: TGTGCCAGCAACCCCTCGGGACACAACAATGAGCAGTTCTTC
size: -; J: TRBJ1-1; length: 16; D: -; V: TRBV7-9; CDR3: CASSLSMSAGNTEAFF; DNA: TGTGCCAGCAGCTTATCCATGTCAGCGGGGAACACTGAAGCTTTCTTT
size: -; J: TRBJ1-1; length: 14; D: -; V: TRBV4-1; CDR3: CASSPGPRRTEAFF; DNA: TGCGCCAGCAGCCCTGGGCCCAGGAGAACTGAAGCTTTCTTT
size: few; J: TRBJ1-1; length: 14; D: -; V: TRBV28; CDR3: CATLGSPMNTEAFF; DNA: TGTGCCACTCTAGGCAGTCCTATGAACACTGAAGCTTTCTTT
size: few; J: TRBJ1-4; length: 16; D: -; V: TRBV16; CDR3: CASSPRTQRGYEKLFF; DNA: TGTGCCAGCAGCCCTCGGACCCAAAGGGGCTATGAAAAACTGTTTTTT
size: -; J: TRBJ1-5; length: 14; D: TRBD1; V: TRBV6-5; CDR3: CASSSDRVGQPQHF; DNA: TGTGCCAGCAGTAGCGACAGGGTCGGTCAGCCCCAGCATTTT
size: few; J: TRBJ1-5; length: 15; D: -; V: TRBV4-1; CDR3: CASSQEGIPSQPQHF; DNA: TGCGCCAGCAGCCAAGAGGGAATCCCTAGTCAGCCCCAGCATTTT
size: -; J: TRBJ1-6; length: 14; D: TRBD1; V: TRBV15; CDR3: CATSAGQGTHTLHF; DNA: TGTGCCACCAGCGCAGGACAGGGGACACATACCCTCCACTTT
size: -; J: TRBJ2-3; length: 17; D: -; V: TRBV27; CDR3: CATQGGSPSPGTDTQYF; DNA: TGTGCCACCCAGGGGGGGAGTCCCTCCCCTGGTACAGATACGCAGTATTTT
size: -; J: TRBJ2-3; length: 18; D: TRBD1; V: TRBV5-4; CDR3: CASRTGTGGFPRTDTQYF; DNA: TGTGCCAGCAGAACCGGGACAGGGGGCTTCCCAAGGACAGATACGCAGTATTTT
size: -; J: TRBJ1-2; length: 14; D: -; V: TRBV10-2; CDR3: CASSEGQFNYGYTF; DNA: TGCGCCAGCAGTGAGGGACAGTTTAACTATGGCTACACCTTC
size: -; J: TRBJ1-2; length: 12; D: -; V: TRBV5-6; CDR3: CASSFWGYGYTF; DNA: TGTGCCAGCAGCTTTTGGGGTTATGGCTACACCTTC
size: -; J: TRBJ2-7; length: 12; D: -; V: TRBV5-4; CDR3: CASSSPPYEQYF; DNA: TGTGCCAGCAGCTCTCCACCCTACGAGCAGTACTTC
size: -; J: TRBJ1-5; length: 15; D: -; V: TRBV10-2; CDR3: CASREGGPLNQPQHF; DNA: TGCGCCAGCCGCGAGGGGGGGCCACTTAATCAGCCCCAGCATTTT
size: -; J: TRBJ2-3; length: 15; D: -; V: TRBV6-6; CDR3: CASSYRQGNTDTQYF; DNA: TGTGCCAGCAGTTACCGTCAGGGGAACACAGATACGCAGTATTTT
size: -; J: TRBJ1-1; length: 18; D: TRBD1; V: TRBV7-9; CDR3: CASSFPTGGTGGLTEAFF; DNA: TGTGCCAGCAGCTTTCCCACCGGCGGGACAGGGGGTCTCACTGAAGCTTTCTTT
size: once; J: TRBJ1-1; length: 16; D: -; V: TRBV6-5; CDR3: CASSSRPERMNTEAFF; DNA: TGTGCCAGCAGTTCACGCCCGGAGAGGATGAACACTGAAGCTTTCTTT
size: -; J: TRBJ2-5; length: 15; D: -; V: TRBV5-1; CDR3: CASSPGGGLQETQYF; DNA: TGCGCCAGCAGCCCCGGCGGGGGCCTCCAAGAGACCCAGTACTTC
size: -; J: TRBJ2-2; length: 15; D: -; V: TRBV6-2/TRBV6-3; CDR3: CASSHSRGGPGELFF; DNA: TGTGCCAGCAGTCACTCGCGTGGGGGACCCGGGGAGCTGTTTTTT
size: -; J: TRBJ1-2; length: 15; D: TRBD1; V: TRBV5-1; CDR3: CASSLGGTGGNGYTF; DNA: TGCGCCAGCAGCTTGGGCGGGACAGGGGGGAACGGCTACACCTTC
size: -; J: TRBJ2-3; length: 16; D: TRBD2; V: TRBV6-5; CDR3: CASSYSIAGFTDTQYF; DNA: TGTGCCAGCAGTTACTCGATAGCGGGGTTCACAGATACGCAGTATTTT
size: -; J: TRBJ1-1; length: 15; D: -; V: TRBV18; CDR3: CASSPLAGANTEAFF; DNA: TGTGCCAGCTCACCATTGGCAGGGGCTAACACTGAAGCTTTCTTT